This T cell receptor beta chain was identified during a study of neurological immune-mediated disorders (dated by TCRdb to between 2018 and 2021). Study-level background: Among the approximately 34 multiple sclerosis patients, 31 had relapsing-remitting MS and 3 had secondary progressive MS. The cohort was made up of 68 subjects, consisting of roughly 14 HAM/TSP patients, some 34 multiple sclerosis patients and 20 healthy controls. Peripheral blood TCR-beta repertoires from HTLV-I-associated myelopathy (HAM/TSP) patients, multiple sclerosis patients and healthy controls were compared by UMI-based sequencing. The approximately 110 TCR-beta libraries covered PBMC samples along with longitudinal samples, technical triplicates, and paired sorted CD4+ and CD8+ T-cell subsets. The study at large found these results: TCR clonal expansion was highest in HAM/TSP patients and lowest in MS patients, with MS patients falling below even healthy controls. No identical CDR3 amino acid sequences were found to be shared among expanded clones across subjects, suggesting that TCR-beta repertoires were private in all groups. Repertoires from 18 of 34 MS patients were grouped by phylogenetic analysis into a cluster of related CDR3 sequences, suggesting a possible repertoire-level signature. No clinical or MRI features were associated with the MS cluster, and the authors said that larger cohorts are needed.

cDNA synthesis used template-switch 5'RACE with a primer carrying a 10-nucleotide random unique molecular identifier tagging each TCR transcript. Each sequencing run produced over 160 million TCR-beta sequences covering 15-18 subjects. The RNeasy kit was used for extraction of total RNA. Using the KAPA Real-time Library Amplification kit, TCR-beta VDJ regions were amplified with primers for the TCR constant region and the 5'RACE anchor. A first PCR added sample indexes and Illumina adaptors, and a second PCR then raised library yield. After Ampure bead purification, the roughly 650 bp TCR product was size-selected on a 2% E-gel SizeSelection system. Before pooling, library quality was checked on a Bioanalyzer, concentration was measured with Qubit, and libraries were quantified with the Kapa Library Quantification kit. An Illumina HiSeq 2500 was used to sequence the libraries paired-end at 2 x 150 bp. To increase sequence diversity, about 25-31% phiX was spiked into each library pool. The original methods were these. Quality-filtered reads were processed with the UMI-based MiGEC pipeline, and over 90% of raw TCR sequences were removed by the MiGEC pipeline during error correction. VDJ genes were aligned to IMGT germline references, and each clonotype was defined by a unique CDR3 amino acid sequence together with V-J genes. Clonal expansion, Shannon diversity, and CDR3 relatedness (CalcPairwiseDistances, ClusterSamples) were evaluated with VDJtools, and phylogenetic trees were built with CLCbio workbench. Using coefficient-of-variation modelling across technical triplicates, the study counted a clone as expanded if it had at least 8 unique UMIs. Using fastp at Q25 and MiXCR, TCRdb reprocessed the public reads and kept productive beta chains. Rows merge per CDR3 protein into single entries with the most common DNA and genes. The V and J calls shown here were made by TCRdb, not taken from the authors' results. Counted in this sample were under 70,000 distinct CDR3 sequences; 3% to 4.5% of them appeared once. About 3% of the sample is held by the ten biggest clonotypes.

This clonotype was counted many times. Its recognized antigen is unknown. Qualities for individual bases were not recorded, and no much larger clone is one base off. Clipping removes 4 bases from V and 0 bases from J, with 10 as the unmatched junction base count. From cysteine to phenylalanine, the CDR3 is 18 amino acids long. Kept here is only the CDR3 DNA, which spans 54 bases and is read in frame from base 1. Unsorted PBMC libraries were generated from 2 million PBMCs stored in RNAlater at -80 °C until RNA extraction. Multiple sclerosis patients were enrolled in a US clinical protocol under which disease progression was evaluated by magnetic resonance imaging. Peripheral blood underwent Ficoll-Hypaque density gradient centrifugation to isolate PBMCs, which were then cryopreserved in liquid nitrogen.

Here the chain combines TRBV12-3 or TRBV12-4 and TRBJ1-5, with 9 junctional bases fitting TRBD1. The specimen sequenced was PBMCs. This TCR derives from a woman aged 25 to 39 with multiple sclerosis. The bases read TGTGCCAGCAGTTGGGGACAGGGAGTGAGGTATAGCAATCAGCCCCAGCATTTT. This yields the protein CASSWGQGVRYSNQPQHF.